One sample yielded the 24 T cell receptor beta chains listed below, sequenced in a study of cytomegalovirus exposure and HLA in healthy donors. The PCR contained 60 Vbeta and 13 Jbeta primers. Repertoires were generated with immunoSEQ multiplex PCR, while TCRdb's copy carries only in-frame clones and drops some. The sample contains 200,000 to 250,000 clones, approximately 84% of which appear only once. Sequencing was carried out using PBMCs. Receptor source: a middle-aged woman in good health and CMV-seronegative.

The chain employs TRBV7-9 and TRBJ1-4; weak D call: TRBD1 (6 bases). The CDR3 contains 15 residues. Germline loops: CDR1 SEHNR, CDR2 FQNEAQ (reference sequence). Trimming pared 2 bases from V and 8 bases from J, leaving 15 bases between. CDR3 protein: CASSLYQGHREKLFF. CDR3 coding DNA: TGTGCCAGCAGCTTATACCAGGGGCATAGAGAAAAACTGTTTTTT.

This chain uses TRBV7-2 with TRBJ1-1; maybe TRBD1 (5 bases). The germline V and J ends were trimmed by 2 bases and 6 bases, with 16 bases remaining between them. The CDR3 loop spans 15 amino acids. Per the germline V gene, CDR1 is SGHTA and CDR2 is FQGNSA. The DNA for the CDR3 is TGTGCCAGCAGCTTAATGTGGGGAGGAGGGGCTGAAGCTTTCTTT. The encoded protein is CASSLMWGGGAEAFF.

The chain recombines TRBV9 with TRBJ1-1, with a possible D match to TRBD1 (6 bases). The CDR3 has 14 residues. The germline V gene has CDR1 SGDLS and CDR2 YYNGEE. Trimming stripped 4 bases from V and 5 bases from J, with 15 bases between. DNA of the CDR3: TGTGCCAGCAGCCGGGGACATCCTCAGACTGAAGCTTTCTTT. Translated, it gives CASSRGHPQTEAFF.

This chain connects TRBV6-6 to TRBJ1-5; a possible D gene is TRBD1 (6 bases). V dropped 8 bases and J dropped 6 bases, with 20 bases sitting between them. Germline CDR1 reads MNHNY; CDR2 reads SVGAGI (reference sequence). This CDR3 comprises 15 residues. CDR3 sequence (DNA): TGTGCCAGCCGGATCCCTAACAGGGAGGGTCAGCCCCAGCATTTT. It is translated as CASRIPNREGQPQHF.

The V and J genes are TRBV27 and TRBJ1-5; 7 bases are shared with TRBD1. The V gene end was trimmed by 5 bases and the J gene end by 5 bases; junction bases not matched to a gene: 9. This CDR3 comprises 15 residues. Looked up from germline, CDR1 is MNHEY and CDR2 is SMNVEV (reference sequence). CDR3 bases: TGTGCCAGCAGTCCCTCGACAGGGTTTGATCAGCCCCAGCATTTT. Encoded protein: CASSPSTGFDQPQHF.

This rearrangement joins TRBV4-3 to TRBJ2-3; 8 nucleotides align to TRBD2. V was clipped by 4 bases and J by 2 bases; unmatched bases: 5. Germline CDR1 is LGHNA and CDR2 is YSLEER. CDR3 length: 15 residues. The CDR3 is CASSLGGVITDTQYF. The CDR3 nucleotides read TGCGCCAGCAGCCTCGGGGGGGTTATCACAGATACGCAGTATTTT.

CDR3 sequence: CASSRFGGTGGSQPQHF. As DNA, the CDR3 is TGTGCCAGCAGCCGGTTCGGTGGGACAGGGGGAAGTCAGCCCCAGCATTTT. V gene TRBV16 combines with J gene TRBJ1-5, with 11 bases that match TRBD1. V lost 4 bases and J lost 6; bases outside the gene matches: 11. The CDR3 runs to 17 residues. Germline V gene sequence: CDR1 KGHSY, CDR2 FQNENV.

This chain uses TRBV2 with TRBJ1-6; weak D call: TRBD1 (6 bases). Trimming took 1 base from V and 4 from J, leaving 14 bases between them. The CDR3 loop spans 17 amino acids. CDR1 is SNHLY, CDR2 FYNNEI, per germline. CDR3 sequence: CASSEVYRAQYNSPLHF. The CDR3 DNA follows: TGTGCCAGCAGTGAAGTCTACAGGGCACAGTATAATTCACCCCTCCACTTT.

This chain connects TRBV11-2 to TRBJ2-1, with 12 bases matching TRBD2. In germline, CDR1 is SGHAT, CDR2 FQNNGV. V trimming: 6 bases; J trimming: 5 bases; junction bases outside the gene matches: 5. The CDR3 is made up of 15 amino acids. The CDR3, as DNA: TGTGCCAGCAGACAAACTAGCGGGGGGCACAATGAGCAGTTCTTC. Translation: CASRQTSGGHNEQFF.

This chain uses TRBV5-1 with TRBJ2-3; D unclear. The V gene's germline CDR1 is SGHRS and CDR2 YFSETQ. The CDR3 is made up of 15 amino acids. Trimming took off 0 bases at V and 0 bases at J, with 8 bases between the two ends. The CDR3 DNA follows: TGCGCCAGCAGCTTGGGTGGAGCTAGCACAGATACGCAGTATTTT. Protein sequence: CASSLGGASTDTQYF. Drawing the rest from reference TRBV5-1 and TRBJ2-3, the complete variable domain is KAGVTQTPRYLIKTRGQQVTLSCSPISGHRSVSWYQQTPGQGLQFLFEYFSETQRNKGNFPGRFSGRQFSNSRSEMNVSTLELGDSALYLCASSLGGASTDTQYFGPGTRLTVL.

V is TRBV7-9 and J is TRBJ1-2; unclear D gene. Trimming stripped 2 bases from V and 8 bases from J, with 9 bases between. CDR3 size: 12 residues. The germline V gene has CDR1 SEHNR and CDR2 FQNEAQ (reference sequence). The CDR3 DNA reads as TGTGCCAGCAGCTTAACGGGGAACGGCTACACCTTC. Translating gives CASSLTGNGYTF. Looking up the rest from reference TRBV7-9 and TRBJ1-2 gives the full variable domain: DTGVSQNPRHKITKRGQNVTFRCDPISEHNRLYWYRQTLGQGPEFLTYFQNEAQLEKSRLLSDRFSAERPKGSFSTLEIQRTEQGDSAMYLCASSLTGNGYTFGSGTRLTVV.

The J gene is TRBJ2-1, the V gene TRBV14; D is perhaps TRBD2 (6 bases). The CDR3 has 15 amino acids. Trimming cost V 1 base and J 10 bases, with 17 bases left between them. The germline V gene has CDR1 SGHDN and CDR2 FVKESK. CDR3 nucleotides: TGTGCCAGCAGCCAAGCCGGGACTTTTGCTATGGAGCAGTTCTTC. Its translation: CASSQAGTFAMEQFF.

The chain uses TRBV30 and TRBJ2-6, with a tentative D call TRBD1 (5 bases). The germline V and J ends were trimmed by 2 bases and 0 bases, with 8 bases remaining between them. Germline lookup yields CDR1 GTSNPN and CDR2 SVGIG (reference sequence). This CDR3 comprises 15 residues. The CDR3 here is CAWSLDSSGANVLTF. CDR3 in DNA: TGTGCCTGGAGTCTAGACAGCTCTGGGGCCAACGTCCTGACTTTC.

The J gene is TRBJ2-7, the V gene TRBV28; 7 bases agree with TRBD1. The CDR3 totals 14 residues. CDR1 and CDR2 (germline): MDHEN, SYDVKM. Trimming cost V 2 bases and J 5 bases; bases outside gene matches: 6. CDR3 sequence (DNA): TGTGCCAGCAGTTTAGAGACAGGGCAAGACGAGCAGTACTTC. Protein: CASSLETGQDEQYF. The whole variable domain, filled in from reference TRBV28 and TRBJ2-7, reads DVKVTQSSRYLVKRTGEKVFLECVQDMDHENMFWYRQDPGLGLRLIYFSYDVKMKEKGDIPEGYSVSREKKERFSLILESASTNQTSMYLCASSLETGQDEQYFGPGTRLTVT.

The chain uses TRBV7-6 and TRBJ2-3, with D possibly matching TRBD2 (5 bases). The CDR3 is 18 residues long. Looked up from germline, CDR1 is SGHVS and CDR2 is FNYEAQ. V lost 3 bases to trimming and J lost 0 bases, with 19 bases between them. The CDR3 protein is CASSFLPLASASTDTQYF. The CDR3 region has the DNA TGTGCCAGCAGCTTCCTCCCTTTAGCGTCCGCTAGCACAGATACGCAGTATTTT. Using reference TRBV7-6 and TRBJ2-3 for the parts outside the CDR3, the full variable domain is GAGVSQSPRYKVTKRGQDVALRCDPISGHVSLYWYRQALGQGPEFLTYFNYEAQQDKSGLPNDRFSAERPEGSISTLTIQRTEQRDSAMYRCASSFLPLASASTDTQYFGPGTRLTVL.

V gene TRBV27 combines with J gene TRBJ1-4, with 8 bases that match TRBD1. This CDR3 region has 14 residues. The junction had 6 bases not matched to a gene; V was cut back by 4 bases and J by 8 bases. Germline V lookup: CDR1 MNHEY, CDR2 SMNVEV (reference sequence). The CDR3 loop reads CASSSGTGREKLFF. CDR3 in DNA: TGTGCCAGCAGTTCCGGGACAGGAAGAGAAAAACTGTTTTTT.

The CDR3 spells CASRRLAEPYEQYF. In DNA form, the CDR3 reads TGTGCCAGCAGGAGACTAGCGGAGCCCTACGAGCAGTACTTC. The V and J genes are TRBV6-1 and TRBJ2-7, with 9 bases lining up with TRBD2. Germline V gene data show CDR1 as MNHNS and CDR2 as SASEGT. This CDR3 region has 14 residues. With 6 bases clipped from V and 2 bases from J, the junction kept 5 bases outside the gene matches.

This chain uses TRBV7-9 with TRBJ1-2, with TRBD1 as a possible D gene (5 bases). The V end was cut by 5 bases, the J end by 7 bases, with 11 bases between. Germline V gene data show CDR1 as SEHNR and CDR2 as FQNEAQ (reference sequence). There are 12 residues in the CDR3. For the CDR3, the DNA is TGTGCCAGCAGCGAAGGGGATTTTGGCTACACCTTC. This gives the protein CASSEGDFGYTF.

About this clone: An end of the junction differs from the germline gene, which may be a read error. The genes are TRBV27 and TRBJ2-7; D remains unclear. This CDR3 contains 12 residues. CDR1 is MNHEY, CDR2 SMNVEV, per germline (reference sequence). CDR3 sequence reads: CASRPKPPSRNF. CDR3 DNA: TGTGCCAGCAGACCTAAACCCCCATCCCGAAACTTC.

The V gene is TRBV20-1, the J gene TRBJ1-2; tentatively, D is TRBD1 (6 bases). The CDR3 consists of 11 residues. The ends were cut back, 1 base at V and 8 bases at J, with 8 bases in the middle. CDR1 and CDR2 from the germline V gene are DFQATT and SNEGSKA (reference sequence). The CDR3 DNA sequence: TGCAGTGCTAGAGCGGGGGGCGGCTACACCTTC. This gives the protein CSARAGGGYTF.

This clone was recorded a few times. The rearrangement joins TRBV28 to TRBJ1-5; a weak D match, TRBD1 (5 bases). From germline, CDR1 is MDHEN and CDR2 SYDVKM. Trimming shortened V by 4 bases and J by 6 bases, and 22 bases separated the two germline ends. The CDR3 is 17 amino acids. CDR3 DNA: TGTGCCAGCAGTTCCAAGGGTGGTGGGGCCCATTCTCAGCCCCAGCATTTT. Amino acids: CASSSKGGGAHSQPQHF.

This clone was seen a handful of times. This sequence joins TRBV18 and TRBJ1-3; possibly TRBD1 for D (6 bases). This CDR3 region has 13 residues. V was pared by 6 bases and J by 4 bases, with 10 bases between. Germline CDR1 and CDR2: KGHSH and LQKENI. CDR3 sequence: CASSQGQGNTIYF. CDR3 bases: TGTGCCAGCTCTCAAGGACAGGGAAACACCATATATTTT.

V is TRBV5-1 and J is TRBJ2-2, with D possibly being TRBD2 (5 bases). Trimming removed 1 base at V and 4 bases at J, with 14 bases between. Germline V lookup: CDR1 SGHRS, CDR2 YFSETQ. This CDR3 region has 16 residues. The CDR3 protein is CASSLTEVSGTGELFF. The CDR3 DNA reads as TGCGCCAGCAGCTTGACGGAGGTTTCGGGCACCGGGGAGCTGTTTTTT.

The chain couples TRBV19 to TRBJ1-2; D call uncertain. Trimming removed 7 bases at V and 3 bases at J, with 9 bases between. The CDR3 totals 12 residues. In germline, CDR1 is LNHDA, CDR2 SQIVND (reference sequence). The CDR3 protein is CASKNRDYGYTF. CDR3 DNA sequence: TGTGCCAGTAAAAATCGGGACTATGGCTACACCTTC.